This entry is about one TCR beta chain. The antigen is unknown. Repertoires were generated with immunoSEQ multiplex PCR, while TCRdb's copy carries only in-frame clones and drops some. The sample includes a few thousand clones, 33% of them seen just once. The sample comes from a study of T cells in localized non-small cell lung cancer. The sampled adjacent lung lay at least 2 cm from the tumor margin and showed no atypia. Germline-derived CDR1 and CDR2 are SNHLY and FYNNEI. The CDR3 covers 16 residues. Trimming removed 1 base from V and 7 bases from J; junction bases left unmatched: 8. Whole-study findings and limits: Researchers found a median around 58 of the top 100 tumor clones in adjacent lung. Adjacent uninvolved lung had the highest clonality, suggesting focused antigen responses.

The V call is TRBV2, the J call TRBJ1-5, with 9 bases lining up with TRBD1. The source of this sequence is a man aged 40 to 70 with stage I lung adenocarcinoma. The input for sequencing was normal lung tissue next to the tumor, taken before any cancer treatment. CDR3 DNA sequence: TGTGCCAGCAGTGAAGGATTTACAGGGGGCAGGCAGCCCCAGCATTTT. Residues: CASSEGFTGGRQPQHF.